The present TCR beta chain was sequenced within a study of identical twins. Study observations and caveats: Alpha sequences out of frame and shared by twins had excess low generation probability. Beta out-of-frame sequences showed weaker excess sharing between twins.

With regard to this clonotype: No antigen is known for it.

TCRdb re-analysed the 5' RACE reads in MiXCR, keeping a single row per CDR3 protein. The profile covers around 1.7 million distinct CDR3 sequences, with under 35% appearing a single time and approximately 0.29% taken by the ten largest. From germline, CDR1 is MGHRA and CDR2 YSYEKL. The CDR3 length is 16 residues. The chain couples TRBV4-1 to TRBJ2-4; D is perhaps TRBD2 (6 bases). The DNA end lines up better with TRBJ2-7; the J call may be wrong. The sequenced sample consisted of cord blood. The TCR was taken from a newborn girl in good health. This CDR3 reads CASSRMPGTVNYEQYF. The CDR3 DNA is TGCGCCAGCAGCCGCATGCCCGGGACTGTAAACTACGAGCAGTACTTC.